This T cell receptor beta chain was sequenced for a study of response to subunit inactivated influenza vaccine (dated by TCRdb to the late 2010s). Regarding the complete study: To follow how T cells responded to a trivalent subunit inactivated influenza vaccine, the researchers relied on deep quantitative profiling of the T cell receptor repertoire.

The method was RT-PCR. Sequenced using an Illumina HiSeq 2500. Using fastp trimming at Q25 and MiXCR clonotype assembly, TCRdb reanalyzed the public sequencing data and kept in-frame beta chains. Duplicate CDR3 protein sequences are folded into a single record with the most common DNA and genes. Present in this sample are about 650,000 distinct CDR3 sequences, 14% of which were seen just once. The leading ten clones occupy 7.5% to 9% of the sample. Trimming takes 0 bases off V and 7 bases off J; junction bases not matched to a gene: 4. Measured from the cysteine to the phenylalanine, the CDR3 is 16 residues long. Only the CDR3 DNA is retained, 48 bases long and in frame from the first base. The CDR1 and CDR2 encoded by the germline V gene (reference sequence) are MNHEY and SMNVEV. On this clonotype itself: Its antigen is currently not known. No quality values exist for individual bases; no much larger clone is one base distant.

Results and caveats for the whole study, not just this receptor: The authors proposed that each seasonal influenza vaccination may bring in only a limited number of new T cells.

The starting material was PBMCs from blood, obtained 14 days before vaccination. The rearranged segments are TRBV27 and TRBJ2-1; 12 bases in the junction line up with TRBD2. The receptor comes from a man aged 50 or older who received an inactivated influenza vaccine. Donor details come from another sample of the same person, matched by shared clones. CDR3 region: CASSLSRLAGANEQFF. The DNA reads TGTGCCAGCAGTTTATCGCGACTAGCGGGAGCTAATGAGCAGTTCTTC.